The sequence of this T cell receptor (beta chain) was determined in a study of OX40 agonist ivuxolimab in advanced cancers. Study-wide results and limits: Among expanded peripheral T cells, antigen specificity went undetermined.

This clone is a singleton in its sample. Its antigen remains unidentified. Method: immunoSEQ multiplex PCR; TCRdb's copy keeps in-frame clones and lacks some. The table includes approximately 50,000 clones, 85% to 90% detected once. Trimming removed 5 bases from V and 2 bases from J; junction bases left unmatched: 8. Germline V gene data show CDR1 as SGHTA and CDR2 as FQGNSA. The CDR3 runs to 16 residues. The TCR sequence derives from an adult with an advanced solid tumor such as melanoma, head and neck, liver or kidney cancer. Sequencing was performed on CD4+ or CD8+ T cells sorted from blood, taken in a trial of the OX40 agonist ivuxolimab. The genes are TRBV7-2 and TRBJ1-5, with 8 bases aligning to TRBD1. This CDR3 reads CASSPNGQGGNQPQHF. CDR3 in DNA: TGTGCCAGCAGCCCGAACGGACAGGGTGGCAATCAGCCCCAGCATTTT. Filled out from reference TRBV7-2 and TRBJ1-5, the complete variable domain reads GAGVSQSPSNKVTEKGKDVELRCDPISGHTALYWYRQSLGQGLEFLIYFQGNSAPDKSGLPSDRFSAERTGGSVSTLTIQRTQQEDSAVYLCASSPNGQGGNQPQHFGDGTRLSIL.